This note documents a single TCR beta chain sequence. Its antigen is not identified. This CDR3 region has 16 residues. With V trimmed by 2 bases and J by 4 bases, 9 bases remained unmatched. Germline V CDR1 and CDR2: LNHDA, SQIVND (reference sequence). These data come from a study of T cell responses to AZD1222 COVID-19 vaccine. Study-level findings and limits: Mostly white British, mostly female donors; authors suggested clonal diversity may be underestimated. The study found vaccine-associated CD4 TCRs spanning spike, dominant at 160-218 and 743-854. Sampling that yielded the repertoires occurred only after the peak T cell response. Only a handful of AZD1222 recipients, several in all, had baseline seropositivity.

Assay used: immunoSEQ multiplex PCR; TCRdb lists only in-frame clones, some missing. Counted here are about 160,000 clones, about 92% occurring once; the ten biggest clones make up roughly 4.4%. The sequence was obtained from an adult in good health. V is TRBV19 and J is TRBJ2-7; TRBD1 matches at 9 bases. The sample consisted of peripheral blood, taken on day 0 of MenACWY control vaccination. The CDR3 loop is CASSISTGGGLYEQYF. The CDR3 DNA is TGTGCCAGTAGTATATCTACAGGGGGCGGGTTATACGAGCAGTACTTC. The variable domain in full, with the rest retrieved from reference TRBV19 and TRBJ2-7, is DGGITQSPKYLFRKEGQNVTLSCEQNLNHDAMYWYRQDPGQGLRLIYYSQIVNDFQKGDIAEGYSVSREKKESFPLTVTSAQKNPTAFYLCASSISTGGGLYEQYFGPGTRLTVT.